This T cell receptor (beta chain) emerged from a study of blood T cell repertoires in COVID-19. In the study overall: Samples of COVID-19 (acute and convalescent) were obtained from the United States, Italy and Spain. Sources were T cells, B-cell-depleted T cells, or PBMCs; the material itself was cDNA or gDNA.

TCRdb's table, derived via immunoSEQ multiplex PCR, lists solely in-frame clones and lacks some. The table includes 300,000 or so clones, about 90% detected once. Per germline, CDR1 SGHDT and CDR2 YYEEEE. The CDR3 extends over 18 amino acids. J gave up 0 bases and V 3 bases, and 11 bases lay outside the gene matches. What was sequenced was peripheral blood. The clonotype originates from a woman in her forties with acute or convalescent COVID-19. The J gene is TRBJ1-3, the V gene TRBV5-6; 8 bases align to TRBD1. The CDR3 sequence is CASSYRRQGLHSGNTIYF. CDR3 in DNA: TGTGCCAGCAGCTACCGACGACAGGGGCTTCACTCTGGAAACACCATATATTTT.